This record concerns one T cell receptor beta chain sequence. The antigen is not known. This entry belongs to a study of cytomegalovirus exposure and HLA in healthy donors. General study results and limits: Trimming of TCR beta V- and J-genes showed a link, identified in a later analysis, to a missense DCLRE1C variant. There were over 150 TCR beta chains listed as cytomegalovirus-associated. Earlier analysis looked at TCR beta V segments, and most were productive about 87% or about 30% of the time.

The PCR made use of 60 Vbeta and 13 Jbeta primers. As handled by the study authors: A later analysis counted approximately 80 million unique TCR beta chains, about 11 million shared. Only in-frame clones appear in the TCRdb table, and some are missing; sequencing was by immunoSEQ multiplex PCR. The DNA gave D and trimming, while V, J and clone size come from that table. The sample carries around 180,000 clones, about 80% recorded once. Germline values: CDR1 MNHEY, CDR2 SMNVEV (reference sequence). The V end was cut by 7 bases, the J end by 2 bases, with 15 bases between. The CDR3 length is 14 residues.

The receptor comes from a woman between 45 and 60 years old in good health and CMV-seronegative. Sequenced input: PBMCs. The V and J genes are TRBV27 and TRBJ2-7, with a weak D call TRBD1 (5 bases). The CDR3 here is CASTRQYFAYEQYF. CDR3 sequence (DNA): TGTGCCAGCACCAGACAGTATTTCGCCTACGAGCAGTACTTC.